This T cell receptor beta chain was recovered during a study of cytomegalovirus exposure and HLA in healthy donors. General observations from the study: Most sequenced TCRs were rare (though some public TCRs occurred in many donors).

The donors were members of the validation cohort, which comprised roughly 120 subjects and was separate from the first cohort of fewer than 700 subjects. Using immunoSEQ multiplex PCR, the repertoire was profiled, and TCRdb retains in-frame clones only, with some absent. The sample lists approximately 270,000 clones, around 86% occurring once. This clone occurred once. The antigen is not known. The sequence derives from a woman in her late teens or twenties in good health and CMV-seronegative. Specimen: PBMCs.

The CDR3 nucleotides are TGCGCCAGCAGCCAAGAATTATGGGGGGGCAGCACTGAAGCTTTCTTT. Translated, it gives CASSQELWGGSTEAFF. The V and J genes are TRBV4-1 and TRBJ1-1, with a possible D match to TRBD1 (6 bases). The germline V and J ends were trimmed by 0 bases and 4 bases, with 15 bases remaining between them. Germline CDR1 reads MGHRA; CDR2 reads YSYEKL. There are 16 residues in the CDR3.